This T cell receptor beta chain was observed in a study of T-cell memory formation after mild COVID-19 (dated by TCRdb to about 2021). About the full investigation: TCR sequence clusters from the two donors were found to be largely donor specific. Two young, previously healthy adult volunteers, one female and one male, were included in the cohort. In two donors, T-cell clones that expanded and contracted after mild COVID-19 were tracked by sequencing TCRalpha and TCRbeta repertoires over time. Study-wide conclusions, independent of this receptor: The detection of some responding clones in pre-infection memory suggests that pre-existing cross-reactive memory T cells joined the SARS-CoV-2 response. Contracting CD4+ clones were found mainly in CM and EM memory subsets, while CD8+ clones were enriched in EMRA. The study covered only two mild cases, and larger cohorts including severe cases with pre-infection samples were considered necessary. Clones contracting from day 15 to 85 had balanced CD4/CD8 phenotypes, while a second wave expanding from day 15 to 37 was biased towards CD4+. SARS-CoV-2 specificity of the second-wave clones peaking on day 37 was not confirmed.

The listed sequencing device is Illumina NovaSeq 6000. TCRalpha and TCRbeta cDNA libraries were constructed by 5'RACE with constant-segment primers, with sample barcodes and unique molecular identifiers being introduced. Trizol reagent was used to extract RNA from every sample. Library amplification was performed in two PCR steps, and a second sample barcode and Illumina TruSeq adapters were introduced in the second step. Sequencing of libraries was performed on an Illumina NovaSeq with 2 x 150 bp paired-end reads. On the authors' methods: The reads were demultiplexed and collapsed into UMI-guided consensus sequences using migec v1.2.7. Using mixcr v2.1.11, UMI consensuses were aligned to TRA and TRB V and J templates and then assembled into clonotypes. Clonotypes were classified as expanded or contracted when called significant by both edgeR and NoisET, with noise models trained on biological replicates. For edgeR calls, the thresholds were a false discovery rate-adjusted p below 0.01 and a log2 fold-change of 1. As an exploratory analysis of dynamics, PCA with hierarchical clustering was applied to max-normalized trajectories of the 1000 most abundant clonotypes. The CD4 or CD8 phenotype of responding clones was assigned using the separately sequenced CD4+ and CD8+ repertoires. TCRdb reprocessing: public reads trimmed at Q25 with fastp, clones called with MiXCR, in-frame beta chains kept. Under each unique CDR3 protein, matching rows form one entry showing the most common genes and DNA. V and J calls and clone size were set by TCRdb, not the authors. This sample holds 270,000 or so distinct CDR3 sequences; over 15% were observed only once. In total, the top ten clones hold around 23% of the sample.

Ten or more counts support this clonotype. Its antigen is unknown. Base quality data are lacking; no much larger clone is found one base away. Ficoll-Paque density gradient centrifugation was the method used to isolate PBMCs. Sequenced material: PBMCs or a T cell subset sorted from them (not recorded which). This TCR came from a man between 18 and 35 years old who had mild COVID-19 (a few samples of this study predate the infection). The sample titles of this study are shuffled in the database, so cell type and time point are left out; the donor was told from shared clones.

At the DNA level, the sequence is TGCGCCAGCAGTCCCGGGACAAACACCGGGGAGCTGTTTTTT. Protein translation: CASSPGTNTGELFF. The rearrangement joined TRBV5-1 to TRBJ2-2; tentative D gene TRBD1, with 6 bases matching. Per the germline V gene, SGHRS is the CDR1 and YFSETQ is the CDR2. The CDR3 starts with the cysteine, ends with the phenylalanine, and has 14 residues. The kept DNA is CDR3 alone, 42 bases in frame from the first base. Cut back by 5 bases and 2 bases, the V and J ends lie 10 bases apart.